This record looks at one T cell receptor (beta chain) sequence and its context. This sample's treatment: some 19 received Ad26.COV2.S at low or high dose, single or two shots; about 5 received placebo; per-sample allocation not given. All samples were drawn on day 63, counting from the first vaccine or placebo injection. CDR3 length equals 14 residues. Germline V CDR1 and CDR2: MNHEY, SMNVEV (reference sequence). Trimming left V 3 bases short and J 7 bases short, with 13 bases between. This entry is derived from a study of Ad26.COV2.S vaccination and SARS-CoV-2 variants. Produced via immunoSEQ multiplex PCR; TCRdb's table is partial and in-frame only. The sample contains about 390,000 clones, approximately 86% of which appear only once.

The chain employs TRBV27 and TRBJ1-5; tentatively, D is TRBD1 (5 bases). The source was peripheral blood, collected in a trial of Ad26.COV2.S vaccine versus placebo. This receptor was taken from a person between 18 and 60 years old who received the Ad26.COV2.S COVID-19 vaccine or a placebo. The CDR3 DNA follows: TGTGCCAGCAGTTTTAGAGGGGAGGTGCAGCCCCAGCATTTT. This translates into CASSFRGEVQPQHF.